The source of this T cell receptor (beta chain) is a study of CD8 T cells in ankylosing spondylitis. Overall study findings and caveats: The clones that were linked to disease were reported to be significantly enriched in matched synovial fluid samples from ankylosing spondylitis patients.

This CDR3 comprises 14 residues. The V gene's germline CDR1 is DFQATT and CDR2 SNEGSKA (reference sequence). The ends lost 6 bases at V and 5 bases at J; junction bases unmatched: 7. Using its own MiXCR run on the 5' RACE reads, TCRdb lists one record per CDR3 protein. The data contain 250,000 or so distinct CDR3 sequences, under 30% of them singletons. As regards this clonotype: Its antigen is not known.

Sample: blood, either unsorted or a sorted T cell fraction (not recorded which). The sequence came from a male donor with ankylosing spondylitis or in good health (not recorded which). The J gene is TRBJ2-2, the V gene TRBV20-1, with 9 bases fitting TRBD1. CDR3 protein: CSARTGAVTGELFF. The CDR3 DNA follows: TGCAGTGCCAGGACAGGGGCCGTGACCGGGGAGCTGTTTTTT.